This T cell receptor beta chain stems from a study of T-cell reconstitution after alpha-beta-depleted transplantation in children. This clonotype has ten or more counts. V was pared by 4 bases and J by 7 bases, with 20 bases between. The CDR3 runs 16 residues. The germline CDR1 and CDR2 sequences are MNHEY and SVGEGT. Unique molecular identifiers featured in how the TCRbeta library was prepared. TCRdb processed the PCR reads anew with MiXCR; each CDR3 protein has one entry. The profile shows 200,000 to 250,000 distinct CDR3 sequences, around 9.6% of them singletons. The clonotype was recovered from a human donor who donated a stem cell graft to a child with acute lymphoblastic leukemia. V usage is TRBV6-2 or TRBV6-3 and J usage is TRBJ2-1, with D possibly being TRBD1 (6 bases). The starting material was PBMCs from the stem cell graft donor, obtained from the stem cell graft. The DNA for the CDR3 is TGTGCCAGCAGTTCGTACGAACAGGGCCATACGAATGAGCAGTTCTTC. Amino acid sequence: CASSSYEQGHTNEQFF.